The 10 T cell receptor beta chains given below trace back to one sample, sequenced in a study of CD8+CD57+ T cells in acquired aplastic anemia. In patients chosen for sequencing, flow cytometry had shown CD8+CD57+ cell expansion. TCR beta VDJ combinations and CDR3 sequences were profiled from genomic DNA. TCRdb recomputed calls from the reads with MiXCR, one row per CDR3 protein. The sample lists over 150,000 distinct CDR3 sequences; roughly 60% were seen once. Sequenced sample: sorted CD4+, CD8+, or CD8+CD57+ T cells (not recorded which) from PBMCs. The receptors shown here come from a human donor with aplastic anemia.

The rearrangement joins TRBV20-1 to TRBJ1-4, with a tentative D call TRBD1 (6 bases). Germline CDR1 and CDR2: DFQATT and SNEGSKA (reference sequence). Trimming pared 0 bases from V and 6 bases from J, leaving 14 bases between. This CDR3 has 15 residues. The CDR3 bases are TGCAGTGCTAGAGAACCCAAGGGGGGCGATGAAAAACTGTTTTTT. This translates into CSAREPKGGDEKLFF.

The DNA of the CDR3 is TGTGCCAGCAGCCAAGGTACAGCGGGAGAAAGCTACGAGCAGTACTTC. This encodes CASSQGTAGESYEQYF. The chain employs TRBV4-2 and TRBJ2-7; 8 nucleotides match TRBD2. The V segment lost 1 base and the J segment 3 bases; nucleotides outside the gene matches: 8. The length of the CDR3 is 16 residues. Germline CDR1 LGHNA, CDR2 YNFKEQ.

This clonotype has just one count. The chain employs TRBV24-1 and TRBJ2-1, with a weak D call TRBD1 (6 bases). Germline lookup yields CDR1 KGHDR and CDR2 SFDVKD. The CDR3 spans 12 residues. With 2 bases removed from V and 10 bases from J, the gap between germline ends came to 8 bases. The DNA of the CDR3 is TGTGCCACCAGTGATTCGGACAGAGAGCAGTTCTTC. Its protein is CATSDSDREQFF.

A note on this clonotype: Without the conserved terminal phenylalanine or tryptophan, this CDR3 likely stems from a read error. The gene calls are TRBV7-9 and TRBJ2-7, with 7 positions matching TRBD1. After removal of 1 base from V and 6 bases from J, the junction contained 3 bases not matched to a gene. CDR1 is SEHNR and CDR2 is FQNEAQ in the germline V gene (reference sequence). This CDR3 spans 13 amino acids. This CDR3 is CASSLGRGSEQYS. The DNA of the CDR3 is TGTGCCAGCAGCTTAGGCAGGGGGAGCGAGCAGTACTCC.

The V gene is TRBV5-1, the J gene TRBJ1-3; 8 nucleotides line up with TRBD1. V was pared by 4 bases and J by 9 bases, with 3 bases of the junction left unmatched. This CDR3 has 12 residues. The germline gives CDR1 SGHRS, CDR2 YFSETQ. CDR3 loop: CASSRDRSTIYF. CDR3 nucleotide sequence: TGCGCCAGCAGCCGGGACAGGAGCACCATATATTTT.

The CDR3 here is CSAMGPSRDMNTEAFF. The CDR3, as DNA: TGCAGCGCCATGGGACCCTCAAGGGATATGAACACTGAAGCTTTCTTT. The chain links TRBV29-1 to TRBJ1-1; TRBD1 is a possible D gene (5 bases). Germline CDR1 is SQVTM and CDR2 is ANQGSEA. The germline V and J ends were trimmed by 7 bases and 0 bases, with 21 bases remaining between them. CDR3 length equals 16 residues.

The V and J genes are TRBV29-1 and TRBJ2-3; TRBD2 matches at 12 bases. The V gene's germline CDR1 is SQVTM and CDR2 ANQGSEA. There are 14 residues in the CDR3. Trimming removed 1 base from V and 12 bases from J; junction bases left unmatched: 8. DNA of the CDR3: TGCAGCGTTGAAGCTAGCGGGAGGGCCGGATTACAGTATTTT. Its protein product is CSVEASGRAGLQYF.

V usage is TRBV20-1 and J usage is TRBJ2-7; TRBD1 matches at 8 bases. The CDR3 extends over 14 amino acids. V was pared by 4 bases and J by 2 bases, with 7 bases of the junction left unmatched. Looked up from germline, CDR1 is DFQATT and CDR2 is SNEGSKA (reference sequence). CDR3 DNA sequence: TGCAGTGCTACCCGACAGGGGAAGCCCTACGAGCAGTACTTC. It encodes CSATRQGKPYEQYF.

Points on this clonotype: The germline gene is not matched at one end of the junction; a read error may be the cause. The rearrangement links TRBV6-5 to TRBJ1-1; D gene ambiguous. The CDR3 runs 8 residues. CDR1 is MNHEY and CDR2 is SVGAGI in the germline V gene. CDR3 residues: CASSAQIF. The CDR3 region has the DNA TGTGCCAGCAGTGCACAGATTTTT.

In regard to this clonotype: One end of the junction fails to match germline, which may point to a read error. V usage is TRBV2 and J usage is TRBJ2-1, with 8 positions matching TRBD2. This CDR3 comprises 16 residues. Germline V CDR1 and CDR2: SNHLY, FYNNEI. The CDR3 nucleotides read TGCGCCAGCAGCCCCGGGACTAGTAGGGGCCTAATTGAGCAGTTCTTC. Protein sequence: CASSPGTSRGLIEQFF. The variable domain in full, with the rest retrieved from reference TRBV2 and TRBJ2-1, is EPEVTQTPSHQVTQMGQEVILRCVPISNHLYFYWYRQILGQKVEFLVSFYNNEISEKSEIFDDQFSVERPDGSNFTLKIRSTKLEDSAMYFCASSPGTSRGLIEQFFGPGTRLTVL.